This T cell receptor (beta chain) was recorded in a study of T cells in Graves' hyperthyroidism and ophthalmopathy. General study results and limits: Most expanded thyroid clonotypes above 0.001 recurred in blood.

TCR beta CDR3 sequences were amplified from RNA transcripts. TCR CDR3 regions were first amplified by RT-PCR with HTBI primers. TCRdb passed the multiplex PCR reads through MiXCR, listing each CDR3 protein once. This sample has some 460,000 distinct CDR3 sequences, with around 16% found just once. Germline trimming cut 3 bases from V and 5 bases from J; bases unmatched to any gene: 9. Germline V gene data show CDR1 as SGHAT and CDR2 as FQDESV (reference sequence). The CDR3 loop spans 16 amino acids. Patients aged 18 to 65 had newly diagnosed hyperthyroidism lasting under 2 months. Clinical symptoms, serum thyroxine, TRAb, thyroid ultrasound and orbital computed tomography informed diagnoses. PBMCs were sourced from approximately 9.3 ml fresh peripheral blood. At least ten counts were recorded for this clonotype. What it binds is not known.

The specimen sequenced was blood. This TCR came from a woman aged 18-29 years with Graves' hyperthyroidism. J is TRBJ2-3 and V is TRBV11-1; 9 bases match TRBD2. The CDR3 protein is CASSFGLAFTVDTQYF. The CDR3 DNA reads as TGTGCCAGCAGCTTCGGACTAGCGTTCACTGTAGATACGCAGTATTTT.